One sample yielded the 31 T cell receptor beta chains listed below, sequenced in a study of cytomegalovirus exposure and HLA in healthy donors. Sequenced by immunoSEQ multiplex PCR; TCRdb stores in-frame clones only, minus some. Here the sample spans 180,000 or so clones, about 89% being singletons. Sequencing was done on a sample of PBMCs. Receptors were obtained from a man younger than 45 in good health and CMV-seropositive.

A remark on this clone: In the same sample, other DNA sequences code for this CDR3. The chain has TRBV25-1 and TRBJ1-1, with D uncertain. Germline V gene data show CDR1 as MGHDK and CDR2 as SYGVNS. The ends were cut back, 3 bases at V and 5 bases at J, with 4 bases in the middle. CDR3 size: 11 residues. This CDR3 is CASSERTEAFF. Here the CDR3 DNA reads TGTGCCAGCAGTGAGCGGACTGAAGCTTTCTTT.

This chain connects TRBV6-5 to TRBJ1-1; D gene ambiguous. The CDR3 has 15 amino acids. Germline CDR1 MNHEY, CDR2 SVGAGI. The V gene lost 5 bases and the J gene lost 5 bases, with 18 bases spanning the gap. CDR3 sequence reads: CASSMSTRRGTEAFF. As DNA, the CDR3 is TGTGCCAGCAGTATGAGTACCAGGCGAGGGACTGAAGCTTTCTTT.

The rearrangement joins TRBV14 to TRBJ2-1; TRBD1 aligns across 7 bases. The CDR3 consists of 16 residues. V shed 3 bases, J shed 0 bases, and the junction held 5 bases outside the gene matches. Germline V lookup: CDR1 SGHDN, CDR2 FVKESK. The DNA for the CDR3 is TGTGCCAGCAGCCAGACGACAGGGAGCTCCTACAATGAGCAGTTCTTC. Amino acids: CASSQTTGSSYNEQFF.

This chain's CDR3 is CASSSWTGVQGDTQYF. The CDR3 DNA sequence: TGTGCCAGCAGCTCCTGGACAGGGGTCCAAGGAGATACGCAGTATTTT. V usage is TRBV7-9 and J usage is TRBJ2-3, with 9 bases lining up with TRBD1. J was trimmed by 5 bases and V by 4 bases; bases with no gene match: 10. The CDR3 consists of 16 residues. The germline CDR1 and CDR2 sequences are SEHNR and FQNEAQ (reference sequence).

In regard to this clone: The sample has other DNA sequences that encode this CDR3 too. This chain uses TRBV27 with TRBJ2-1; D remains ambiguous. The CDR3 loop spans 13 amino acids. V shed 0 bases and J shed 7 bases, with 7 bases lying between them. Germline CDR1 and CDR2: MNHEY and SMNVEV (reference sequence). Written as DNA, the CDR3 is TGTGCCAGCAGTTTATCTGGGGTAAATGAGCAGTTCTTC. Its protein is CASSLSGVNEQFF.

CDR3 DNA: TGTGCCAGCAGTCTCCTTCGGGCCTTAAACTATGGCTACACCTTC. It codes for CASSLLRALNYGYTF. The gene calls are TRBV5-6 and TRBJ1-2; D uncertain. The CDR3 spans 15 residues. V was pared by 5 bases and J by 2 bases, with 16 bases between. Germline CDR1 is SGHDT and CDR2 is YYEEEE.

The chain links TRBV7-9 to TRBJ1-4; D remains ambiguous. Looked up from germline, CDR1 is SEHNR and CDR2 is FQNEAQ (reference sequence). V was shortened by 5 bases and J by 6 bases, with 16 bases between the two germline ends. This CDR3 has 15 residues. The CDR3 here is CASSPKRRQDEKLFF. CDR3 bases: TGTGCCAGCAGCCCCAAGCGTAGGCAGGATGAAAAACTGTTTTTT. Looking up the rest from reference TRBV7-9 and TRBJ1-4 gives the full variable domain: DTGVSQNPRHKITKRGQNVTFRCDPISEHNRLYWYRQTLGQGPEFLTYFQNEAQLEKSRLLSDRFSAERPKGSFSTLEIQRTEQGDSAMYLCASSPKRRQDEKLFFGSGTQLSVL.

CDR3 DNA: TGTGCCAGTAGTATGGGTACGCTCGAAAAACTGTTTTTT. The encoded protein is CASSMGTLEKLFF. The chain carries TRBV19 and TRBJ1-4; no definite D call. The V end was cut by 3 bases, the J end by 8 bases, with 10 bases between. Germline loops: CDR1 LNHDA, CDR2 SQIVND (reference sequence). The CDR3 covers 13 residues.

V gene TRBV9 combines with J gene TRBJ2-5, with 10 bases identical to TRBD1. The J segment lost 0 bases and the V segment lost 3 bases, leaving 8 bases of the junction unmatched. Germline V lookup: CDR1 SGDLS, CDR2 YYNGEE. This CDR3 spans 17 amino acids. The CDR3 coding sequence is TGTGCCAGCAGCGCGGGACAGGGGAACGTCAACCAAGAGACCCAGTACTTC. It codes for CASSAGQGNVNQETQYF.

The CDR3 region is CAVTASGANTGELFF. CDR3 bases: TGTGCCGTTACGGCTAGCGGGGCCAACACCGGGGAGCTGTTTTTT. The gene calls are TRBV7-9 and TRBJ2-2; TRBD2 matches at 9 bases. The CDR3 sequence is 15 residues long. With V trimmed by 11 bases and J by 2 bases, 9 bases remained unmatched. From germline, CDR1 is SEHNR and CDR2 FQNEAQ (reference sequence).

This clone was found once. The chain links TRBV6-1 to TRBJ2-2; D is uncertain. CDR3 length: 15 residues. Per germline, CDR1 MNHNS and CDR2 SASEGT. Trimming took off 6 bases at V and 0 bases at J, with 11 bases between the two ends. The CDR3 sequence: CASRQTYSNTGELFF. CDR3 DNA: TGTGCCAGCAGGCAAACATACTCGAACACCGGGGAGCTGTTTTTT.

CDR3 DNA sequence: TGTGCCAGTAGTGGGGGACAGGGGGTCTACAATGAGCAGTTCTTC. Translation: CASSGGQGVYNEQFF. The chain employs TRBV19 and TRBJ2-1; 11 bases are shared with TRBD1. Germline V gene lookup returns CDR1 LNHDA and CDR2 SQIVND (reference sequence). The CDR3 loop spans 15 amino acids. V dropped 5 bases and J dropped 3; count of bases not matched to a gene: 3.

The chain recombines TRBV11-3 with TRBJ1-2, with D perhaps TRBD1 (5 bases). V gave up 5 bases and J gave up 4 bases, with 14 bases separating them. CDR1 and CDR2 from the germline V gene are SGHNT and YENEEA. The CDR3 is 14 amino acids. CDR3 sequence reads: CASSPRDGLYGYTF. CDR3 in DNA: TGTGCCAGCAGCCCCCGGGACGGCCTCTATGGCTACACCTTC.

This clone was counted a few times. The chain employs TRBV19 and TRBJ1-5; unclear D gene. Trimming left V 7 bases short and J 2 bases short, with 6 bases between. Looked up from germline, CDR1 is LNHDA and CDR2 is SQIVND (reference sequence). The CDR3 is 12 residues long. The CDR3 here is CASNIGNQPQHF. In nucleotides, the CDR3 is TGTGCCAGTAACATTGGCAATCAGCCCCAGCATTTT.

The count of this clone is one. This sequence joins TRBV2 and TRBJ2-2; D is possibly TRBD1 (6 bases). V was pared by 4 bases and J by 7 bases, with 13 bases between. This CDR3 is 14 amino acids long. CDR1 is SNHLY, CDR2 FYNNEI, per germline. CDR3 protein: CASSALTGDGELFF. The CDR3, as DNA: TGTGCCAGCAGTGCCCTGACAGGAGACGGGGAGCTGTTTTTT.

Only a few counts were recorded for this clone. The V gene is TRBV6-5, the J gene TRBJ1-5; weak D call: TRBD1 (5 bases). This CDR3 is 14 amino acids long. Per the germline V gene, CDR1 is MNHEY and CDR2 is SVGAGI. V was pared by 6 bases and J by 3 bases, with 12 bases between. DNA of the CDR3: TGTGCCAGCAGCCCTGGGACGGTCAATCAGCCCCAGCATTTT. Translating it yields CASSPGTVNQPQHF.

This chain links TRBV7-2 with TRBJ1-2; D unresolved. This CDR3 has 15 residues. The germline V gene encodes CDR1 SGHTA and CDR2 FQGNSA. V was shortened by 0 bases and J by 1 base, with 9 bases between the two germline ends. The CDR3 DNA sequence: TGTGCCAGCAGCTTAGCTCCAGGACTTAACTATGGCTACACCTTC. Its protein product is CASSLAPGLNYGYTF.

The chain couples TRBV7-9 to TRBJ2-3, with unresolved D. CDR1 and CDR2 from the germline V gene are SEHNR and FQNEAQ (reference sequence). The V and J ends lost 5 bases and 0 bases respectively, with 6 bases between them. The CDR3 spans 13 residues. CDR3 residues: CASSPPSTDTQYF. In DNA form, the CDR3 reads TGTGCCAGCAGCCCCCCTAGCACAGATACGCAGTATTTT.

The J gene is TRBJ2-7, the V gene TRBV5-1; D may be TRBD1 (6 bases). The germline V gene has CDR1 SGHRS and CDR2 YFSETQ. The CDR3 loop spans 14 amino acids. The ends were cut back, 0 bases at V and 2 bases at J, with 9 bases in the middle. Written as DNA, the CDR3 is TGCGCCAGCAGCTTGGATTGGGGGCCCTACGAGCAGTACTTC. This translates into CASSLDWGPYEQYF. Complete variable domain (other parts from reference TRBV5-1 and TRBJ2-7): KAGVTQTPRYLIKTRGQQVTLSCSPISGHRSVSWYQQTPGQGLQFLFEYFSETQRNKGNFPGRFSGRQFSNSRSEMNVSTLELGDSALYLCASSLDWGPYEQYFGPGTRLTVT.

The chain uses TRBV6-5 and TRBJ2-7; 7 nucleotides agree with TRBD2. V shed 6 bases, J shed 4 bases, and the junction held 6 bases outside the gene matches. Germline V gene data show CDR1 as MNHEY and CDR2 as SVGAGI. The CDR3 totals 13 residues. CDR3: CASRTTSQYEQYF. In DNA, the CDR3 is TGTGCCAGCAGGACGACTAGCCAGTACGAGCAGTACTTC.

This clone came up once. The J gene is TRBJ2-2, the V gene TRBV5-1; D gene ambiguous. Per germline, CDR1 SGHRS and CDR2 YFSETQ. With 3 bases removed from V and 1 base from J, the gap between germline ends came to 10 bases. This CDR3 comprises 15 residues. CDR3 nucleotide sequence: TGCGCCAGCAGCTCAGGAGAACTGAACACCGGGGAGCTGTTTTTT. Protein product: CASSSGELNTGELFF.

The V call is TRBV28, the J call TRBJ2-7; D remains ambiguous. Trimming shortened V by 9 bases and J by 2 bases, and 17 bases separated the two germline ends. CDR3 length: 14 amino acids. Germline lookup yields CDR1 MDHEN and CDR2 SYDVKM. CDR3 sequence (DNA): TGTGCCAGTGGTTTTGGGTTCGACCCCTACGAGCAGTACTTC. Protein: CASGFGFDPYEQYF.

This clone was seen only once. The CDR3 nucleotides read TGTGCCAGCCGAACCCTAAGCGGGAGATCCTACAATGAGCAGTTCTTC. Its translation is CASRTLSGRSYNEQFF. The rearrangement links TRBV28 to TRBJ2-1; 8 positions match TRBD2. Unmatched junction bases numbered 10, after V lost 8 bases and J lost 1 base. The CDR3 runs 16 residues. Germline V gene sequence: CDR1 MDHEN, CDR2 SYDVKM. Complete variable domain (other parts from reference TRBV28 and TRBJ2-1): DVKVTQSSRYLVKRTGEKVFLECVQDMDHENMFWYRQDPGLGLRLIYFSYDVKMKEKGDIPEGYSVSREKKERFSLILESASTNQTSMYLCASRTLSGRSYNEQFFGPGTRLTVL.

The gene calls are TRBV7-2 and TRBJ1-2; D is undetermined. The V end lost 5 bases, the J end lost 0 bases, and 13 bases lay between the germline ends. The CDR3 length is 15 residues. Germline-derived CDR1 and CDR2 are SGHTA and FQGNSA. In DNA form, the CDR3 reads TGTGCCAGCAGCCCCCAGAGTCAAGCTAACTATGGCTACACCTTC. Translating it yields CASSPQSQANYGYTF.

This clone was seen a single time. The chain combines TRBV7-8 with TRBJ2-2, with TRBD1 as a possible D gene (5 bases). The V end was cut by 5 bases, the J end by 0 bases, with 16 bases between. CDR3 length: 17 amino acids. CDR1 and CDR2 (germline): SGHVS, FQNEAQ. DNA for the CDR3: TGTGCCAGCAGCGGATATGGGGCAATTACGAACACCGGGGAGCTGTTTTTT. Protein sequence: CASSGYGAITNTGELFF.

The chain recombines TRBV6-1 with TRBJ1-6; D not certain. Germline V gene lookup returns CDR1 MNHNS and CDR2 SASEGT. CDR3 length: 18 residues. V dropped 4 bases and J dropped 3 bases, with 19 bases sitting between them. This CDR3 is CASSGRVSPFLYNSPLHF. The CDR3 nucleotides read TGTGCCAGCAGTGGTAGGGTGTCCCCCTTTCTCTATAATTCACCCCTCCACTTT.

The rearrangement joins TRBV7-3 to TRBJ2-3; 16 positions match TRBD2. The length of the CDR3 is 19 residues. The V segment lost 0 bases and the J segment 11 bases; nucleotides outside the gene matches: 14. Per the germline V gene, CDR1 is SGHTA and CDR2 is FQGTGA. CDR3 amino acids: CASSLTTGTSGRDLSGQYF. Here the CDR3 DNA reads TGTGCCAGCAGCTTAACGACGGGGACTAGCGGGAGGGACCTCTCGGGGCAGTATTTT.

This clone was recorded only once. This chain uses TRBV19 with TRBJ2-7, with 10 bases lining up with TRBD1. V shed 4 bases and J 0 bases; nucleotides not matched to a gene: 12. This CDR3 spans 18 amino acids. CDR1 is LNHDA and CDR2 is SQIVND in the germline V gene (reference sequence). CDR3 amino acids: CASSTGPSGQGDSYEQYF. CDR3 DNA: TGTGCCAGTAGTACCGGACCTAGCGGACAGGGGGACTCCTACGAGCAGTACTTC.

This clone appeared once. V and J are TRBV13 and TRBJ1-4; D gene ambiguous. The CDR3 runs 11 residues. Germline V CDR1 and CDR2: PRHDT, FYEKMQ (reference sequence). V lost 4 bases and J 12 bases, leaving 9 bases between the germline ends. The CDR3 sequence is CASSSGPELFF. CDR3 DNA: TGTGCCAGCAGCTCAGGACCGGAACTGTTTTTT.

This rearrangement joins TRBV10-3 to TRBJ1-1; 10 bases map to TRBD1. CDR1 is ENHRY and CDR2 is SYGVKD in the germline V gene. The CDR3 has 13 amino acids. Trimming at V came to 6 bases and at J to 4 bases, leaving 2 bases not matched to a gene. DNA for the CDR3: TGTGCCATCAGGGGACAGGGGATCACTGAAGCTTTCTTT. Its protein is CAIRGQGITEAFF.

The J gene is TRBJ2-1, the V gene TRBV5-1; 10 bases are a match to TRBD2. V lost 0 bases and J lost 5; bases outside the gene matches: 2. The CDR3 has 15 amino acids. Germline V gene data show CDR1 as SGHRS and CDR2 as YFSETQ. The CDR3 protein is CASSLGLAGDNEQFF. The CDR3 nucleotides are TGCGCCAGCAGCTTGGGACTAGCGGGTGACAATGAGCAGTTCTTC.